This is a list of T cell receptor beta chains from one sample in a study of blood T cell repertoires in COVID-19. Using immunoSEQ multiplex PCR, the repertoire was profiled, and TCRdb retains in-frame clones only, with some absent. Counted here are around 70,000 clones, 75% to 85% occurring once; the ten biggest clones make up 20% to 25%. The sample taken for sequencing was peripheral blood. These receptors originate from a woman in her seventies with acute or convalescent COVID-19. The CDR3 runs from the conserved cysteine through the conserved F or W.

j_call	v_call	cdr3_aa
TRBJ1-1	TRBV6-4	CASSDGPGKDTEAFF
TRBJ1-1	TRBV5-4	CASSSGRRQVNTEAFF
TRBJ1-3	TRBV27	CASKPPRAFSGNTIYF
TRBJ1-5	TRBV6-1	CASSEKGRNQPQHF
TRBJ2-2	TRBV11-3	CASSWVTVLVSGELFF
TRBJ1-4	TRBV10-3	CAISGGTNEKLFF
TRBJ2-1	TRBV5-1	CASSLRLLDEQFF
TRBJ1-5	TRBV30	CAWSVGAYSNQPQHF
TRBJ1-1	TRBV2	CASSAQGGTEAFF
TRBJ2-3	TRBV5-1	CASSGTSGRAFSTDTQYF
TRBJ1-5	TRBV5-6	CASSLASGRGYSNQPQHF
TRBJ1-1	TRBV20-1	CSVSRTEAFF
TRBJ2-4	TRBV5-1	CASSPKTVGTKNIQYF
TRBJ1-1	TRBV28	CATSEGLKGTEAFF
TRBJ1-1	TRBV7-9	CADQDRSGNTEAFF
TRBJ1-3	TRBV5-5	CASSLATVSGNTIYF